The source of this TCR beta chain is a study of blood T cell repertoires in COVID-19. As for the study in general: Researchers got acute and convalescent COVID-19 samples from the United States, Italy and Spain. Sources were T cells, B-cell-depleted T cells, or PBMCs; the material itself was cDNA or gDNA.

There are 15 residues in the CDR3. Per the germline V gene, CDR1 is SGHNT and CDR2 is YYREEE (reference sequence). Unmatched junction bases numbered 9, after V lost 4 bases and J lost 9 bases. As handled by the study authors: How many nucleated cells were present was estimated from reference gene primer amplification. Assay used: immunoSEQ multiplex PCR; TCRdb lists only in-frame clones, some missing. Clone size and the V and J calls come from that table; the DNA yielded D and trimming. Of around 100,000 clones in the sample, 85% are singletons; the top ten hold around 2%. V usage is TRBV5-4 and J usage is TRBJ2-1; 11 bases align to TRBD2. The material sequenced was peripheral blood. The origin of this receptor is a woman in her 70s with active or convalescent COVID-19. The DNA of the CDR3 is TGTGCCAGCAGCCAAACTAGCGGGAGACGGATTGAGCAGTTCTTC. It yields the protein CASSQTSGRRIEQFF. The complete variable domain, with remaining parts taken from reference TRBV5-4 and TRBJ2-1, reads ETGVTQSPTHLIKTRGQQVTLRCSSQSGHNTVSWYQQALGQGPQFIFQYYREEENGRGNFPPRFSGLQFPNYSSELNVNALELDDSALYLCASSQTSGRRIEQFFGPGTRLTVL.